Below, one T cell receptor beta chain is given with its context. This clonotype was recorded at least ten times. What antigen it recognizes has not been identified. No base-level quality is on record; no much larger clone is a single base apart. Genomic DNA was used as template for profiling of TCR beta VDJ combinations and CDR3 sequences. An Illumina HiSeq 2000 was the platform used for TCR repertoire sequencing. As for how the authors treated the data: Repertoires were assessed using TRBV/TRBJ rearrangement plots, CDR3 size and DJ length profiles, and Simpson's diversity index. The most abundant DNA sequence in the deep sequencing data was taken as the immunodominant clone. CDR3 amino acid sequences were checked for sharing between subjects and were compared against published repertoires and the VDJdb database. TCRdb trimmed public reads at Q25 via fastp, called clones via MiXCR and kept in-frame beta chains. Rows are unified per CDR3 protein, each entry keeping the most common DNA and genes. These V and J calls derive from TCRdb rather than the authors' analysis. The sample profile shows approximately 130,000 distinct CDR3 sequences; 41% of them were found once. Of the sample, roughly 8.1% is held by the ten largest clones.

The CDR3 sequence holds 14 residues, the cysteine and phenylalanine included. The kept DNA is CDR3 alone, 42 bases in frame from the first base. V loses 3 bases at its end and J loses 8 bases; junction bases beyond the gene matches: 6. The study deep-sequenced TCR repertoires of sorted CD4+ and CD8+ blood T cells from severe aplastic anemia patients and healthy subjects. Ficoll-Paque density gradient centrifugation was used to isolate peripheral blood mononuclear cells. Before DNA was extracted, CD4+ and CD8+ T cells were sorted using either FACS or magnetic beads. The sample comes from a study of CD8+CD57+ T cells in acquired aplastic anemia listed by TCRdb under 2018. Describing the broader study: DNA extracted from sorted CD4+ and CD8+ cells had a mean of approximately 3 ug, with a range of roughly 0.17 to 27.4 ug. Healthy donor samples averaged around 9.8 million reads for CD4+ and fewer than 12 million for CD8+ cells.

Overall results and qualifications from the work: Twenty-nine CD8+ CDR3 sequences were shared between patients and controls but appeared highly expressed in patients and within their immunodominant clones. Patients and healthy controls showed no significant difference in CD8+ Simpson's diversity (P=0.060).

The rearranged segments are TRBV12-3 or TRBV12-4 and TRBJ2-1; TRBD2 agrees with 8 junctional bases. The clonotype originates from a human donor in good health, serving as a control. Sequenced sample: sorted CD4+, CD8+, or CD8+CD57+ T cells (not recorded which) from PBMCs. The base sequence is TGTGCCAGCAGTTTGAAGCGGGAGTTCCATGAGCAGTTCTTC. Its translation reads: CASSLKREFHEQFF.